This T cell receptor beta chain was recorded in a study of cytomegalovirus exposure and HLA in healthy donors. Study findings and constraints: Some public TCRs appeared in many individuals, while most sequences were rare. Researchers catalogued 164 TCR beta chains as cytomegalovirus-associated.

V was clipped by 4 bases and J by 2 bases, with 8 bases between them. CDR3 length: 13 amino acids. Germline loops: CDR1 MNHEY, CDR2 SMNVEV (reference sequence). With regard to this clone: Its antigen is not identified.

Amplification used 60 Vbeta primers and 13 Jbeta primers. Authors' analysis steps: In a later analysis, the count reached about 75 million unique TCR beta chains, with about 9.9 million shared. Sequencing used immunoSEQ multiplex PCR; TCRdb keeps in-frame clones, though not all of them. That table gives V, J and clone size, and the DNA gave D and trimming. The table has about 230,000 clones, roughly 78% seen once; the top ten hold around 0.45%. The sample taken for sequencing was PBMCs. The V call is TRBV27, the J call TRBJ1-1; D is unclear. The receptor's source is a boy aged 5-17 years in good health and CMV-seronegative. CDR3 protein: CASSSSSNTEAFF. CDR3 DNA: TGTGCCAGCAGTTCATCCTCTAACACTGAAGCTTTCTTT.